The present entry profiles one T cell receptor (beta chain) with its context. Its antigen remains undetermined. The sample holds no much larger clone one base away, and base qualities are not on file. In total, approximately 610 healthy bone marrow donors made up the cohort. Cohort members were all nominally healthy when sampled, although unrecorded immune exposures were likely present. The donor was CMV seropositive and was included in the group of around 300 seropositive cohort members. Each donor provided a peripheral blood sample, and peripheral blood mononuclear cells were used for TCR beta sequencing. Genomic DNA extraction from the blood cell samples was performed with the Qiagen DNeasy Blood Extraction Kit. The sample comes from a study of cytomegalovirus exposure and HLA in healthy donors (dated by TCRdb to 2016 to 2017). For context, the study as a whole: In an earlier analysis of around 540 of the donors, roughly 300 Gb of sequence data and about 110 million unique TCR beta sequences from about 180 million T cells were reported. The genetic ancestry cluster associated with self-reported Caucasian donors included about four fifths of the roughly 400 genotyped donors. The study aimed to test whether signatures of past pathogen exposure could be identified by cataloging public T cell receptors. A later genetic analysis used genome-wide SNP genotypes for 398 of the 666 donors, treating that subset as a discovery cohort. To predict cytomegalovirus infection status, the study brought together high-throughput TCR immunosequencing, statistical association of individual TCRs with disease status, and machine learning. Roughly five DR-DQ haplotypes were handled as single units for association and clustering, since linkage in the cohort was strong. Using immunosequencing, the study profiled T cell repertoires from around 670 subjects and related those repertoires to cytomegalovirus serostatus. Donor age, sex, ethnicity and CMV serostatus were collected together with the repertoire data. Besides the first cohort of approximately 710 subjects, a separate validation cohort made up of over 95 different subjects was used. The later analysis used no new phenotypic data to find candidate immune exposures, relying instead on TCR beta sequences and their occurrence across donors. To study patterns of TCR occurrence, a later analysis re-analyzed previously published TCR beta repertoires from 500 to 850 donors and added high-resolution HLA genotyping. Among some 410 genotyped donors of the cohort, an average of about 240,000 unique TCR beta nucleotide sequences were sequenced per donor, around a sixth of them non-productive. An earlier analysis of roughly 580 of the donors used high-throughput TCR beta sequencing to judge whether each TCR beta V gene segment behaved as functional or pseudogenic. The number of donors typed differed by locus, with about 629-640 for A, B, C, DRB1 and DQB1, around 520 for DQA1, approximately 580 for DPA1, and around 430 for DPB1. Approximately 310 gigabases of sequencing data and 70 million to 95 million unique TCR sequences made up an early release that covered 500 to 650 HLA-typed donors. Every discovery cohort repertoire had been produced on one sequencing platform. Class I and class II HLA loci were covered by the typing at four-digit resolution.

The investigation overall reported the following: A total of 150 or so TCR beta chains were listed by the study as associated with cytomegalovirus. The cohort was sequenced for TCR beta chains only, and without alpha or paired-chain data the features that could be detected were limited. The earlier analysis of around 600 of the donors excluded fewer than 20 rarely observed V segments, including chromosome 9 orphons, because counts were too low. According to the authors, the approach could potentially be generalized to other disease states and immunological phenotypes. Correlated functional status among segregating V segments might be attributable to linkage disequilibrium, but an unknown experimental factor could not be ruled out. For the cohort, immune exposure information was limited to CMV serostatus. An earlier analysis of roughly 570 of the donors showed that most TCR beta V segments appeared in productive rearrangements either about 87% or about 30% of the time, which broadly matched IMGT annotations. HLA typing was unavailable for some donors at each locus, so association tests used only the typed subset. In vitro tests confirmed that a few of the cytomegalovirus-associated TCR beta chains recognize cytomegalovirus antigens. Cytomegalovirus status was reported to be diagnosed by the classifier with high specificity and sensitivity in both the original and validation cohorts. A later analysis reported that several top co-occurrence clusters appeared linked to parvovirus B19, influenza, CMV and Epstein-Barr virus. An association between a missense DCLRE1C variant and V-gene and J-gene trimming of TCR beta chains was found in a later genetic analysis and replicated in an independent cohort. A further reported finding was that TCR beta sequences accurately predicted the HLA-A and HLA-B alleles for most subjects in the first cohort. In a later analysis, about 17,000 TCR beta sequences were associated with specific HLA alleles at a false discovery rate of 0.05. A later analysis found that most CMV-associated TCR beta chains appeared HLA-restricted, with HLA associations seemingly driven largely by CMV exposure. A later analysis found that TCR association rates varied across HLA loci, with DRB1 alleles showing the most associated TCRs and HLA-C alleles the fewest. Across donors, most TCR sequences were observed very rarely, whereas some public TCRs were present in many individuals. A later analysis found that HLA-associated TCR beta chains were more clonally expanded and had lower generation probabilities than equally common non-associated chains. Roughly uniform sequencing depth across donors was assumed in presence/absence analyses, although this assumption may not hold. In a later genetic analysis, fewer N-insertions in productive TCRs were reported among donors in an Asian-associated ancestry cluster than the approximately 670-donor mean. A cluster of highly shared sequence variants was judged likely to represent a technical artifact of the sequencing pipeline. When HLA alleles, especially DR and DQ, strongly co-occurred, attributing TCR associations to individual alleles was difficult. Some IMGT-functional V segments, including TRBV6-2 and TRBV6-3, could not be distinguished by the 87-base-pair reads and were therefore excluded.

Via the germline V gene, CDR1 is SNHLY and CDR2 FYNNEI. V ends up 0 bases short and J 5 bases short, with an unmatched junction base count of 12. CDR3 length: 17 amino acids, cysteine to phenylalanine. Only the CDR3 DNA is retained, 51 bases long and in frame from the first base. Receptor libraries were prepared by the immunoSEQ multiplex PCR assay. For the multiplex PCR, a mixture combining 60 forward primers for TCR Vbeta segments and 13 reverse primers for TCR Jbeta segments was used. Amplification of the CDR3 region of rearranged TCR beta genes was performed with a multiplex PCR assay on genomic DNA. The amplified TCR beta libraries were sequenced on the Illumina HiSeq System as 87-base-pair reads. Per the original workflow: A later analysis tallied about 77 million unique TCR beta chains across the 666 repertoires, and about 12 million of those chains were shared by two or more donors. A nearest-neighbor algorithm error-corrected the raw reads and collapsed the reads into unique sequences, merging closely related sequences to remove PCR and sequencing errors. To assign V, D and J gene segments, CDR3 sequences were aligned to IMGT reference sequences. For a sequence to be retained, at least a six-nucleotide match to both a V gene segment and a J gene segment was required. A rearrangement was called productive if the CDR3 had no stop codons and remained in frame with V and J, and every other rearrangement was called non-productive. Following IMGT convention, CDR3 was defined as the stretch from the second conserved V-encoded cysteine to the conserved J-encoded phenylalanine. The earlier analysis of fewer than 700 of the donors excluded sequences that lacked an unambiguous match to a single V gene segment. An earlier analysis of a few hundred of the donors classified V segments as functional when productive rearrangements were above 56.7% and as segregating when the standard deviation between donors was above 5%. A statistical classification framework was built to diagnose cytomegalovirus status from the catalog of TCR beta chain sequences. In a later analysis, V and J genes were assigned by comparing TCR nucleotide sequences against IMGT/GENE-DB human TR gene sequences. The TCRdist pipeline was used in a later analysis to assign CDR3 sequences and most-parsimonious VDJ recombination scenarios. In a later analysis, each TCR beta chain was defined by its CDR3 amino acid sequence together with its V-gene family, and reads lacking a unique V-gene family were excluded. A later analysis removed nearly 600 highly shared, low-generation-probability nucleotide sequences to deal with suspected cross-contamination and a sequencing artifact. A later analysis calculated a clonal expansion index for each public chain from normalized within-repertoire ranks of inferred template counts. Generation probabilities in a later analysis came from a VDJ recombination model fitted to out-of-frame rearrangements, and those results were checked against IGoR. In a later analysis, hypergeometric tests were used to score TCR-TCR, TCR-HLA and TCR-CMV co-occurrence, with a repertoire-size bias correction applied to TCR pairs. A later analysis estimated false discovery rates by permuting HLA or CMV assignments 20 times. In a later analysis, co-occurring TCRs were grouped using DBSCAN, with TCRdist sequence similarity added in when clustering inside HLA-allele-positive subsets. For co-occurrence clustering, repertoires with fewer than 30,000 or more than 120,000 public chains were excluded, along with a handful of repertoires with anomalous nucleotide sharing. The source is immuneACCESS, and TCRdb retained only in-frame sequences with V and J called. Part of the clones is not carried over; for the studies checked, unresolved V genes explain less than half of this, and the remainder is unexplained. That table is the source of V, J and clone size, and D and trimming were worked out from the DNA. The sample table records 64,000 or so clones; about two thirds of these occur just once. Roughly 10% of the sample lies in the top ten.

Recombination linked TRBV2 to TRBJ2-5; TRBD1 matches 7 bases in the middle. Sequencing used PBMCs. This receptor was identified in a woman in her fifties or sixties in good health and CMV-seropositive. The DNA sequence reads TGTGCCAGCAGTGAAGCCACATTTTTGACAGGGATGGAGACCCAGTACTTC. This yields the protein CASSEATFLTGMETQYF.